Reported below is one T cell receptor (beta chain). These data belong to a study of blood T cell repertoires in COVID-19. This CDR3 has 13 residues. Germline values: CDR1 LGHNA, CDR2 YSLEER. The V and J ends lost 0 bases and 8 bases respectively, with 10 bases between them. Method: immunoSEQ multiplex PCR; TCRdb's copy keeps in-frame clones and lacks some. The top ten hold 3% of the sample, which has 350,000 or so clones, 65% to 85% seen once. The chain joins TRBV4-3 to TRBJ1-2; unclear D gene. This clonotype was obtained from a man under 40 with active or convalescent COVID-19. Sequencing input: peripheral blood. The CDR3 loop reads CASSQDRLQGYTF. The CDR3 DNA reads TGCGCCAGCAGCCAAGACAGGTTGCAGGGCTACACCTTC.